Listed here are 3 T cell receptor beta chains from one sample, sequenced in a study of shared clonotypes between healthy human individuals. Data came from immunoSEQ multiplex PCR; TCRdb stores just in-frame clones and leaves some out. The table includes about 990,000 clones, 75% to 80% detected once. Sequencing was done on a sample of memory CD4+ T cells from PBMCs. The subset: CD45RA-negative fraction. The receptor set was obtained from a man younger than 35 in good health. Some clones in this sample may be carry-over from other donors' samples.

This clone has a handful of counts. This chain links TRBV15 with TRBJ1-2; TRBD1 matches at 10 bases. V lost 2 bases, J lost 2 bases, and 5 bases stayed unmatched. The length of the CDR3 is 16 residues. Germline V lookup: CDR1 LNHNV, CDR2 YYDKDF (reference sequence). The CDR3 nucleotides are TGTGCCACCAGCAGAAAGACAGGGGGCGGGAACTATGGCTACACCTTC. Residues: CATSRKTGGGNYGYTF.

The chain links TRBV7-2 to TRBJ2-2, with 9 bases that match TRBD1. Germline loops: CDR1 SGHTA, CDR2 FQGNSA. J lost 4 bases, V lost 1 base, and 7 bases had no gene match. The CDR3 is made up of 17 amino acids. CDR3 sequence reads: CASSLGFRDRATGELFF. CDR3 DNA: TGTGCCAGCAGCTTAGGTTTTAGGGACAGGGCCACCGGGGAGCTGTTTTTT.

The chain has TRBV2 and TRBJ1-3, with 7 nucleotides matching TRBD1. The CDR3 is 14 residues long. Germline assignment: CDR1 SNHLY and CDR2 FYNNEI. Trimming took 6 bases from V and 4 from J; bases not matched to a gene: 6. The CDR3 region is CASRAGGTGNTIYF. CDR3 DNA sequence: TGTGCCAGCAGGGCAGGGGGAACAGGAAACACCATATATTTT.